This T cell receptor beta chain came from a study of regulatory T cells in long-lasting Graves disease. HTBI primers from iRepertoire and Arm-PCR of CDR3 regions yielded the TCR beta libraries. TCRdb used MiXCR to reprocess the multiplex PCR reads, holding one entry per CDR3 protein. The table shows about 430,000 distinct CDR3 sequences, with 15% occurring only once. Indicated time point: newly diagnosed GD, antithyroid drugs for less than 3 months. Isolated PBMC RNA provided the starting material for the TCR library. In the case of this clonotype: This could be a read error, since a much larger clone is one nucleotide away.

The CDR3 runs 13 residues. Per the germline V gene, CDR1 is DFQATT and CDR2 is SNEGSKA (reference sequence). V was shortened by 4 bases and J by 7 bases, with 16 bases between the two germline ends. These data were also filed under a second study, of T cells in Graves' hyperthyroidism and ophthalmopathy. That report notes: First-round RT-PCR of the TCR CDR3 relied on the HTBI primer set.

This clonotype was sampled from a woman aged 40 to 50 with Graves disease. Source: peripheral blood mononuclear cells (PBMCs), taken at new diagnosis, from a patient treated with antithyroid drugs. The chain links TRBV20-1 to TRBJ1-1; no reliable D call. This chain's CDR3 is CSAKAAESLEAFF. The CDR3 nucleotides read TGCAGTGCTAAGGCGGCAGAGTCTCTTGAAGCTTTCTTT.